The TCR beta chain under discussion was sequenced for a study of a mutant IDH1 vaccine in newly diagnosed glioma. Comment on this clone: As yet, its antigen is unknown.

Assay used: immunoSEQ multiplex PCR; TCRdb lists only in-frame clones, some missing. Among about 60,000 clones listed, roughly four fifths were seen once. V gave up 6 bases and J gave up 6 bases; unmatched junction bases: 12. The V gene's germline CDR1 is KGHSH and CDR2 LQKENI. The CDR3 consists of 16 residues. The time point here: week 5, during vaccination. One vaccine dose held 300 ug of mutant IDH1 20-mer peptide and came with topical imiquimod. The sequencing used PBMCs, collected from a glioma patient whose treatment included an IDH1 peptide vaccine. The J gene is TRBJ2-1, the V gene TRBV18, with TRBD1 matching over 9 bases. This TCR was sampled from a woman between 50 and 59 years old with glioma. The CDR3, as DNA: TGTGCCAGCTCTTCATCCTGGGACAGGGCCGGCAATGAGCAGTTCTTC. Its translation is CASSSSWDRAGNEQFF. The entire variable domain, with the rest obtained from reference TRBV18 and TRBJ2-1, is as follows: NAGVMQNPRHLVRRRGQEARLRCSPMKGHSHVYWYRQLPEEGLKFMVYLQKENIIDESGMPKERFSAEFPKEGPSILRIQQVVRGDSAAYFCASSSSWDRAGNEQFFGPGTRLTVL.